The 16 T cell receptor beta chains listed next were all sequenced from one sample in a study of blood T cell repertoires in COVID-19 (dated by TCRdb to the early 2020s). Libraries were prepared through the immunoSEQ multiplex PCR assay. What TCRdb holds here is the immuneACCESS table cut down to in-frame rearrangements. Part of the clones is not present; checked against another copy, under half of the missing clones reflect an unresolved V gene, and the others are unexplained. The sample includes 250,000 to 350,000 clones, with 85% to 90% observed a single time. The ten largest clones capture about 10% of the sample. The specimen sequenced was PBMCs or T cells enriched from blood (not recorded which). These receptor sequences come from a woman aged 18-29 years who had recovered from COVID-19.

This clone turned up a few times. The chain employs TRBV5-1 and TRBJ1-1; a weak D match, TRBD1 (5 bases). Trimming pared 4 bases from V and 6 bases from J, leaving 13 bases between. Germline V gives CDR1 SGHRS, CDR2 YFSETQ. The CDR3 has 13 amino acids. The CDR3 DNA follows: TGCGCCAGCAGCCAGGGCAGTTTTCCTGAAGCTTTCTTT. Translation: CASSQGSFPEAFF. Filled out from reference TRBV5-1 and TRBJ1-1, the complete variable domain reads KAGVTQTPRYLIKTRGQQVTLSCSPISGHRSVSWYQQTPGQGLQFLFEYFSETQRNKGNFPGRFSGRQFSNSRSEMNVSTLELGDSALYLCASSQGSFPEAFFGQGTRLTVV.

The rearrangement uses TRBV27 and TRBJ2-7; perhaps TRBD1 as D (5 bases). V lost 0 bases and J 5 bases, leaving 11 bases between the germline ends. Germline loops: CDR1 MNHEY, CDR2 SMNVEV (reference sequence). This CDR3 has 14 amino acids. Written as DNA, the CDR3 is TGTGCCAGCAGTTTATCCAGGGTGACCCACGAGCAGTACTTC. Translation: CASSLSRVTHEQYF.

This clone was picked up a small number of times. J is TRBJ2-7 and V is TRBV29-1; maybe TRBD1 (6 bases). Germline CDR1 reads SQVTM; CDR2 reads ANQGSEA. This CDR3 comprises 14 residues. V lost 4 bases and J 3 bases, leaving 16 bases between the germline ends. CDR3 protein: CSVVRETGSYEQYF. CDR3 nucleotides: TGCAGCGTTGTAAGAGAGACAGGCAGCTACGAGCAGTACTTC.

V and J are TRBV10-3 and TRBJ2-1, with 14 bases matching TRBD2. Germline loops: CDR1 ENHRY, CDR2 SYGVKD. The CDR3 extends over 14 amino acids. J gave up 9 bases and V 7 bases, and 5 bases lay outside the gene matches. The CDR3 DNA is TGTGCCATCAATAGGGGGACTAGCGGGGGTGAGCAGTTCTTC. Encoded protein: CAINRGTSGGEQFF.

The CDR3 nucleotides read TGTGCCAGCAGCTTAGTGCGGGGGGAGAATGGCTACACCTTC. This encodes CASSLVRGENGYTF. V is TRBV7-9 and J is TRBJ1-2; weak D call: TRBD1 (5 bases). The germline V gene has CDR1 SEHNR and CDR2 FQNEAQ (reference sequence). The CDR3 runs 14 residues. Between the trimmed V and J ends, which lost 1 base and 6 bases, there was a span of 12 bases.

This clone showed up just a few times. The chain has TRBV28 and TRBJ2-7, with D hard to call. V was pared by 1 base and J by 1 base, with 11 bases between. Per the germline V gene, CDR1 is MDHEN and CDR2 is SYDVKM. This CDR3 is 15 amino acids long. The CDR3 DNA is TGTGCCAGCAGTTTATTACTATCGCATTCCTACGAGCAGTACTTC. It encodes CASSLLLSHSYEQYF.

This clone showed up just a few times. The gene calls are TRBV5-6 and TRBJ2-7; 10 bases align to TRBD2. After removal of 4 bases from V and 3 bases from J, the junction contained 7 bases not matched to a gene. The germline V gene encodes CDR1 SGHDT and CDR2 YYEEEE. This CDR3 comprises 15 residues. This CDR3 is CASSQGTSAFYEQYF. DNA for the CDR3: TGTGCCAGCAGCCAGGGGACTAGCGCCTTCTACGAGCAGTACTTC. Variable domain in full (rest from reference TRBV5-6 and TRBJ2-7): DAGVTQSPTHLIKTRGQQVTLRCSPKSGHDTVSWYQQALGQGPQFIFQYYEEEERQRGNFPDRFSGHQFPNYSSELNVNALLLGDSALYLCASSQGTSAFYEQYFGPGTRLTVT.

This clone was found a few times. The V gene is TRBV7-3, the J gene TRBJ2-6; TRBD1 matches 8 bases. Germline CDR1 and CDR2: SGHTA and FQGTGA. J lost 2 bases, V lost 5 bases, and 2 bases had no gene match. The CDR3 runs to 15 residues. The CDR3 DNA sequence: TGTGCCAGCAGCCCACAGGGGGCTGGGGCCAACGTCCTGACTTTC. This encodes CASSPQGAGANVLTF.

V and J are TRBV10-3 and TRBJ1-1; no definite D call. Trimming took 6 bases from V and 0 from J, leaving 8 bases between them. Germline lookup yields CDR1 ENHRY and CDR2 SYGVKD. CDR3 length equals 13 residues. This chain's CDR3 is CAIRSQVNTEAFF. CDR3 nucleotide sequence: TGTGCCATCAGATCGCAGGTGAACACTGAAGCTTTCTTT.

The rearrangement joins TRBV2 to TRBJ1-2, with D maybe TRBD1 (5 bases). The CDR3 has 13 amino acids. Germline V gives CDR1 SNHLY, CDR2 FYNNEI. Trimming stripped 5 bases from V and 3 bases from J, with 10 bases between. The CDR3 coding sequence is TGTGCCAGCAGTATCGACAGATACTATGGCTACACCTTC. Amino acid sequence: CASSIDRYYGYTF.

This clone was counted between two and nine times. The V gene is TRBV28, the J gene TRBJ1-1, with 7 bases matching TRBD1. The CDR3 has 14 residues. Per germline, CDR1 MDHEN and CDR2 SYDVKM. J lost 0 bases, V lost 8 bases, and 6 bases had no gene match. CDR3 in DNA: TGTGCCAGCCCGGACAGGCAGGTGAACACTGAAGCTTTCTTT. It codes for CASPDRQVNTEAFF.

The genes are TRBV13 and TRBJ2-7; 11 nucleotides agree with TRBD2. After removal of 3 bases from V and 0 bases from J, the junction contained 4 bases not matched to a gene. The CDR3 is 16 amino acids. Per the germline V gene, CDR1 is PRHDT and CDR2 is FYEKMQ (reference sequence). The CDR3 sequence is CASSLGTSGPSYEQYF. CDR3 DNA: TGTGCCAGCAGCTTGGGGACTAGCGGTCCCTCCTACGAGCAGTACTTC.

The chain is built from TRBV7-8 and TRBJ2-1; 13 nucleotides match TRBD2. Germline V gives CDR1 SGHVS, CDR2 FQNEAQ. CDR3 length: 14 amino acids. J gave up 10 bases and V 5 bases, and 5 bases lay outside the gene matches. This chain's CDR3 is CASSGLAGEGEQFF. CDR3 nucleotide sequence: TGTGCCAGCAGCGGACTAGCGGGAGAGGGGGAGCAGTTCTTC.

This clone was seen only once. The rearrangement joins TRBV27 to TRBJ1-6; D unclear. The V gene lost 5 bases and the J gene lost 7 bases, with 12 bases spanning the gap. The CDR3 is 14 residues long. Germline V gene sequence: CDR1 MNHEY, CDR2 SMNVEV (reference sequence). CDR3 amino acids: CASSPRARNSPLHF. CDR3 nucleotides: TGTGCCAGCAGTCCGAGGGCCCGAAATTCACCCCTCCACTTT.

This sequence joins TRBV4-1 and TRBJ2-1; D perhaps matches TRBD2 (6 bases). This CDR3 is 14 amino acids long. The V end was cut by 0 bases, the J end by 7 bases, with 10 bases between. Germline V lookup: CDR1 MGHRA, CDR2 YSYEKL. The CDR3 is CASSQESGVNEQFF. CDR3 DNA sequence: TGCGCCAGCAGCCAAGAATCGGGGGTGAATGAGCAGTTCTTC.

This clone was picked up one time. This sequence joins TRBV27 and TRBJ2-3; 7 nucleotides line up with TRBD2. There are 15 residues in the CDR3. V lost 3 bases, J lost 2 bases, and 5 bases stayed unmatched. Germline CDR1 is MNHEY and CDR2 is SMNVEV (reference sequence). The CDR3 bases are TGTGCCAGCAGTTTGGGGCTAGCGGCCACAGATACGCAGTATTTT. Its translation: CASSLGLAATDTQYF.